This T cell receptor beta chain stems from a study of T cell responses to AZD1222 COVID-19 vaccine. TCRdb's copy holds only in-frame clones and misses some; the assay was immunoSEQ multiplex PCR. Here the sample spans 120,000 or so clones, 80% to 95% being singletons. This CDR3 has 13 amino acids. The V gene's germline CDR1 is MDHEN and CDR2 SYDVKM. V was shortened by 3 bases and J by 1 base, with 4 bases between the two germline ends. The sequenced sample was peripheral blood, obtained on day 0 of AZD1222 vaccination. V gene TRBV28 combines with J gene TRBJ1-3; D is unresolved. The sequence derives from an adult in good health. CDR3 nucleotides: TGTGCCAGCAGTTTGTTATCTGGAAACACCATATATTTT. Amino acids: CASSLLSGNTIYF. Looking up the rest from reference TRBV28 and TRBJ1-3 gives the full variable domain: DVKVTQSSRYLVKRTGEKVFLECVQDMDHENMFWYRQDPGLGLRLIYFSYDVKMKEKGDIPEGYSVSREKKERFSLILESASTNQTSMYLCASSLLSGNTIYFGEGSWLTVV.